The entry below describes one T cell receptor (beta chain). The identical CDR3 is also encoded by other nucleotide sequences in the sample. This specimen belongs to a study of blood T cell repertoires in COVID-19. Overall study context: T cells, B-cell-depleted T cells, or PBMCs supplied cDNA or gDNA.

In the original workflow: Researchers report that nucleated cell counts were estimated from reference gene primer amplification. Using immunoSEQ multiplex PCR, the repertoire was profiled, and TCRdb retains in-frame clones only, with some absent. The DNA was the basis for D and trimming; V, J and clone size are from that table. Of more than 25,000 clones listed, roughly 87% are singletons. The sequence came from a man aged 55-75 years with active COVID-19. The sample comprised peripheral blood.

This CDR3 reads CASSPGQGNSPLHF. Here the CDR3 DNA reads TGTGCCAGCAGTCCGGGACAGGGTAATTCACCCCTCCACTTT. The chain combines TRBV6-4 with TRBJ1-6; 9 positions agree with TRBD1. Germline V gene sequence: CDR1 MRHNA, CDR2 SNTAGT. The trim removed 5 bases at V and 6 bases at J, leaving 2 bases unmatched. CDR3 length: 14 amino acids.